The 17 T cell receptor beta chains given below trace back to one sample, sequenced in a study of tumor and adjacent non-tumor tissue in lung cancer. No cell sorting was done before RNA was extracted from the tissue. The library came from three nested PCR rounds adapted from ARM-PCR protocols. TCRdb itself ran the multiplex PCR reads through MiXCR, one entry per CDR3 protein. The repertoire holds tens of thousands of distinct CDR3 sequences, with 60% as singletons. Material for sequencing was lung tumor tissue. Receptors originate from a man in his forties or fifties with non-small cell lung cancer.

This rearrangement joins TRBV29-1 to TRBJ2-1; D may be TRBD1 (5 bases). The CDR3 totals 12 residues. Germline assignment: CDR1 SQVTM and CDR2 ANQGSEA. Trimming took off 7 bases at V and 13 bases at J, with 20 bases between the two ends. Here the CDR3 reads CSARQMISEQFF. The CDR3 DNA is TGCAGCGCCCGACAGATGATCAGTGAACAGTTCTTC.

This chain uses TRBV6-5 with TRBJ2-1, with D perhaps given as TRBD1 or TRBD2 (6 bases each). The V end was cut by 5 bases, the J end by 8 bases, with 22 bases between. Germline lookup yields CDR1 MNHEY and CDR2 SVGAGI. This CDR3 has 16 amino acids. The CDR3 is CASSLPTNGGRDEQFF. DNA for the CDR3: TGTGCCAGCAGTCTCCCGACTAACGGGGGCCGGGATGAGCAGTTCTTC.

With respect to this clonotype: Since a much larger clone is just one base distant, this may be a read error. This chain uses TRBV4-1 with TRBJ1-1, with 8 bases fitting TRBD1. The CDR3 is made up of 15 amino acids. The germline gives CDR1 MGHRA, CDR2 YSYEKL. The CDR3 here is CASSQDRQGYTGAFF. The DNA of the CDR3 is TGCGCCAGCAGCCAAGATAGACAGGGGTATACTGGAGCTTTCTTT.

With regard to this clonotype: A read error may account for a junction end that differs from germline. This chain uses TRBV4-2 with TRBJ2-1; 8 bases match TRBD2. The CDR3 runs to 20 residues. CDR1 and CDR2 from the germline V gene are LGHNA and YNFKEQ. The CDR3 reads CSSSQEGSLRTSISYNEQFF. The DNA of the CDR3 is TGTTCCAGCAGCCAAGAGGGGTCGTTGCGGACTAGCATCTCCTACAATGAGCAGTTCTTC.

Concerning this clonotype: A read error may produce the germline difference seen at one junction end. This chain joins TRBV11-2 and TRBJ1-6; 10 positions match TRBD1. CDR3 length: 15 residues. CDR1 is SGHAT, CDR2 FQNNGV, per germline. The CDR3 here is CASSFGTGVESPHHF. The DNA for the CDR3 is TGTGCCAGCAGCTTTGGGACAGGGGTAGAGTCACCCCACCACTTT. The full variable domain, completed using reference TRBV11-2 and TRBJ1-6, is EAGVAQSPRYKIIEKRQSVAFWCNPISGHATLYWYQQILGQGPKLLIQFQNNGVVDDSQLPKDRFSAERLKGVDSTLKIQPAKLEDSAVYLCASSFGTGVESPHHFGNGTRLTVT.

In regard to this clonotype: Relative to the germline gene, one junction end is altered; a read error may explain this. The chain employs TRBV6-6 and TRBJ1-4; the match to TRBD1 covers 10 bases. The germline V gene has CDR1 MNHNY and CDR2 SVGAGI (reference sequence). The CDR3 is made up of 13 amino acids. The CDR3: CASWDGQGGKRFF. CDR3 in DNA: TGTGCCAGTTGGGACGGACAGGGGGGAAAACGGTTTTTT.

As for this clonotype: The CDR3 does not close with the conserved phenylalanine or tryptophan, likely indicating a read error. The V gene is TRBV5-6, the J gene TRBJ2-7; D gene ambiguous. This CDR3 has 14 residues. Trimming took 3 bases from V and 5 from J, leaving 15 bases between them. Germline V gene sequence: CDR1 SGHDT, CDR2 YYEEEE. CDR3 loop: CASSSRHSVHEQYS. CDR3 DNA: TGTGCCAGCAGCTCGAGGCACTCTGTCCACGAGCAGTACTCC.

This clonotype is medium-sized (0.01 to 0.1%) within its sample. V gene TRBV20-1 combines with J gene TRBJ2-7, with D hard to call. CDR3 size: 12 residues. V was trimmed by 5 bases and J by 0 bases, leaving 8 bases between them. CDR1 is DFQATT, CDR2 SNEGSKA, per germline (reference sequence). The CDR3 DNA follows: TGCAGTGCTTCCACCCCCTCCTACGAGCAGTACTTC. The encoded protein is CSASTPSYEQYF.

Ten or more counts support this clonotype. The V gene is TRBV6-5, the J gene TRBJ2-1; 8 bases are a match to TRBD1. There are 15 residues in the CDR3. Trimming cost V 6 bases and J 1 base; bases outside gene matches: 5. Germline-derived CDR1 and CDR2 are MNHEY and SVGAGI. CDR3 DNA sequence: TGTGCCAGCAGACAACAGGGGGGTTCCTACAATGAGCAGTTCTTC. It encodes CASRQQGGSYNEQFF.

V is TRBV28 and J is TRBJ2-3; 7 bases align to TRBD1. The length of the CDR3 is 16 residues. V dropped 3 bases and J dropped 6; count of bases not matched to a gene: 12. Germline CDR1 MDHEN, CDR2 SYDVKM. The CDR3 is CASSLAGGKSSDTQYF. CDR3 sequence (DNA): TGTGCCAGCAGTTTGGCAGGGGGAAAATCGTCGGATACGCAGTATTTT. The full variable domain, its missing parts supplied by reference TRBV28 and TRBJ2-3, is DVKVTQSSRYLVKRTGEKVFLECVQDMDHENMFWYRQDPGLGLRLIYFSYDVKMKEKGDIPEGYSVSREKKERFSLILESASTNQTSMYLCASSLAGGKSSDTQYFGPGTRLTVL.

With respect to this clonotype: This may come from a read error, since a much larger clone is one base off. This chain links TRBV29-1 with TRBJ2-7; 10 nucleotides align to TRBD2. The ends lost 4 bases at V and 6 bases at J; junction bases unmatched: 9. The CDR3 is made up of 14 amino acids. Germline V gene data show CDR1 as SQVTM and CDR2 as ANQGSEA. The CDR3 spells CSVGDTGTSAEQYF. In DNA, the CDR3 is TGCAGCGTTGGAGATACCGGGACTAGCGCCGAGCAGTACTTC.

Note on this clonotype: An end of the junction does not agree with germline; a read error may underlie this. The chain recombines TRBV6-1 with TRBJ1-5; no clear D. The germline gives CDR1 MNHNS, CDR2 SASEGT. The CDR3 loop spans 16 amino acids. The CDR3 DNA follows: TGTGCCTGCAGTGAAGTCTGGGCAGGTAACAATCAGCCCCAGCATTTT. Protein sequence: CACSEVWAGNNQPQHF.

The chain employs TRBV5-6 and TRBJ2-3; D is unresolved. The V end was cut by 4 bases, the J end by 2 bases, with 17 bases between. The germline V gene encodes CDR1 SGHDT and CDR2 YYEEEE. This CDR3 has 16 residues. CDR3 nucleotides: TGTGCCAGCAGCACTTACTGGCGGATCCACACAGATACGCAGTATTTT. This encodes CASSTYWRIHTDTQYF.

This clonotype occurred many times. This chain's CDR3 is CASSQGQRELRTDTQYF. In DNA, the CDR3 is TGTGCCAGCAGCCAAGGTCAGCGGGAGTTACGCACAGATACGCAGTATTTT. The chain uses TRBV4-2 and TRBJ2-3; 8 bases are shared with TRBD2. The CDR3 is 17 residues long. The trim removed 1 base at V and 1 base at J, leaving 7 bases unmatched. Germline-derived CDR1 and CDR2 are LGHNA and YNFKEQ.

This clonotype came up once. A single base separates this from a much larger clone, so it may be a read error. The V and J genes are TRBV5-1 and TRBJ2-1; D is perhaps TRBD1 (6 bases). CDR1 and CDR2 (germline): SGHRS, YFSETQ. The CDR3 contains 16 residues. V lost 5 bases, J lost 0 bases, and 15 bases lay in between. The DNA of the CDR3 is TGCGCCAGCAGAACCGTACAGGGCTTCTCCTACAATGAGCAGTTCTTC. This sequence encodes CASRTVQGFSYNEQFF.

This chain links TRBV13 with TRBJ1-5; D is undetermined. From germline, CDR1 is PRHDT and CDR2 FYEKMQ (reference sequence). V lost 2 bases to trimming and J lost 2 bases, with 13 bases between them. The CDR3 has 16 residues. The DNA of the CDR3 is TGTGCCAGCAGCTTAAAGAAAGGTTGGGGCAATCAGCCCCAGCATTTT. This gives the protein CASSLKKGWGNQPQHF. Combining the CDR3 with reference TRBV13 and TRBJ1-5 gives the whole variable domain AAGVIQSPRHLIKEKRETATLKCYPIPRHDTVYWYQQGPGQDPQFLISFYEKMQSDKGSIPDRFSAQQFSDYHSELNMSSLELGDSALYFCASSLKKGWGNQPQHFGDGTRLSIL.

In its sample, this clonotype was seen a few times. The V call is TRBV7-9, the J call TRBJ2-7; D gene ambiguous. Germline V gene lookup returns CDR1 SEHNR and CDR2 FQNEAQ (reference sequence). The CDR3 covers 14 residues. V lost 1 base to trimming and J lost 0 bases, with 7 bases between them. The CDR3 region has the DNA TGTGCCAGCAGCTTAGTGGGCGACTCCTACGAGCAGTACTTC. It encodes CASSLVGDSYEQYF.